This entry concerns a single TCR beta chain. This entry comes from a study of blood T cell repertoires in COVID-19. Study-wide context: The origin of the acute and convalescent COVID-19 samples was the United States, Italy and Spain.

Germline lookup yields CDR1 SNHLY and CDR2 FYNNEI. Trimming took 0 bases from V and 18 from J, leaving 18 bases between them. This CDR3 region has 14 residues. Donors were grouped by their self-reported clinical history. Some clones are missing from TCRdb's copy, which holds only in-frame ones; the method was immunoSEQ multiplex PCR. The table includes more than 250,000 clones, approximately 90% detected once. V is TRBV2 and J is TRBJ2-6, with D possibly TRBD1 on 6 matching bases. The receptor's source is a woman between 18 and 29 years old who had recovered from COVID-19. Sequenced sample: PBMCs or T cells enriched from blood (not recorded which). CDR3 region: CASSEAGARPAGTF. Here the CDR3 DNA reads TGTGCCAGCAGTGAAGCGGGGGCGCGCCCCGCTGGGACTTTC.